Below, one TCR beta chain is given with its context. The target antigen is unknown. UMI-labeled TRB cDNA libraries were prepared by 5' RACE. For each CDR3 protein, TCRdb gives one entry from its re-call of the 5' RACE reads, without DNA. Its clone listing holds approximately 24,000 distinct CDR3 sequences. This record belongs to a study of CXCR3-negative and CXCR3-positive naive CD8 T cells. Study overall: The libraries together contributed some 150 million TRB reads, each supplying about 1.5 +/- 0.3 million. Study-wide findings and caveats: Both of the naive subsets showed about the same high diversity, but memory CD8+ cells had much less.

The germline gives CDR1 LGHNA, CDR2 YNFKEQ. This CDR3 has 15 residues. This TCR was sampled from a human donor in good health. Some clones in this sample may be carry-over from other donors' samples. This rearrangement joins TRBV4-2 to TRBJ1-2. Input material: naive CXCR3- CD8+ T cells from blood. Subset in this sample: CD45RO-CCR7+CD27+CD95- naive CD8+ T cells lacking CXCR3 (TNR3-). The CDR3 reads CASSQDRGGGYGYTF.